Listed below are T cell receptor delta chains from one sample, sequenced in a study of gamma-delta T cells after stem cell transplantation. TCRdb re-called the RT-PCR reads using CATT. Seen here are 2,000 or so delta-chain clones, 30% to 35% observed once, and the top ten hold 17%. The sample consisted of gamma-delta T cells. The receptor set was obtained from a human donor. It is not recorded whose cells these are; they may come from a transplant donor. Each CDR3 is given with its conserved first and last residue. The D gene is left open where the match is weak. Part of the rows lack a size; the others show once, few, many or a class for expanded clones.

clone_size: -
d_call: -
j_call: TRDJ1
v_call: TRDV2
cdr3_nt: TGTGCCTGTGACTGTCTCGGGGCCGATAAACTCATCTTT
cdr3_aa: CACDCLGADKLIF

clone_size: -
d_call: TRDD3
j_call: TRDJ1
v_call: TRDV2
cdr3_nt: TGTGCCTGTGACACCGTCGGGGGATACGATAAACCCATCTTT
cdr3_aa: CACDTVGGYDKPIF

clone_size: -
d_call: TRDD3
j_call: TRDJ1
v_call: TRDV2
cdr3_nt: TGTGCCTGTGACACCCTGGATACAGAGAAACTGGGGGAAAAAAACACCGATAAACTCATCTTT
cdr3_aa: CACDTLDTEKLGEKNTDKLIF

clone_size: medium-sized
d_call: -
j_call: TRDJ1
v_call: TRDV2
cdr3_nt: TGTGCCTGTGATCCTGTACTGGCCCACCGAGATACCGATAAACTCATCTTT
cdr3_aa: CACDPVLAHRDTDKLIF

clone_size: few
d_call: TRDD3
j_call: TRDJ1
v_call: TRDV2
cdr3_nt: TGTGCCTGTGAGCCACTGGGGGATACTTCCGATAAACTCATCTTT
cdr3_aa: CACEPLGDTSDKLIF

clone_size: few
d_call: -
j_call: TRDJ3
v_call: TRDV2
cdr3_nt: TGTGCCTGTGACACCCCTTTTAGGCCTGTGGAGAGCTCCTGGGACACCCGACAGATGTTTTTC
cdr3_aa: CACDTPFRPVESSWDTRQMFF

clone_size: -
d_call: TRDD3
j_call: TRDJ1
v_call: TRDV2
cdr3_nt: TGTGCCTGTGACTGTCTGTCCCTAGCCCAACTGGGGGACCCGTACACCGCTAAACTCATCTTT
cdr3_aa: CACDCLSLAQLGDPYTAKLIF

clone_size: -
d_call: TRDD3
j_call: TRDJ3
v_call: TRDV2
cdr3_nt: TGTGCCTGTGACACCGCACTGGGGAACAGGGACACCCGACAGATGTTTTTC
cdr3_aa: CACDTALGNRDTRQMFF

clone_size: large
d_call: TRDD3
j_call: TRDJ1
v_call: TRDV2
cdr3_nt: TGTGCCTGTGACACCATAGGGCCACTGGGGGATACGAGAACCGATAAACTCATCTTT
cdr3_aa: CACDTIGPLGDTRTDKLIF

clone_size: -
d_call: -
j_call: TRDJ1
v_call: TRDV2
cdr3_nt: TGTGCCTGTGACACCGGAGGTCATCCGTACACCGATAAACTCATCTTT
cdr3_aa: CACDTGGHPYTDKLIF

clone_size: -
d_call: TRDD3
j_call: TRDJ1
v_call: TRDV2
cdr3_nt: TGTGCCTGTGCACCAGTGCATCCTCTGGGGGATACGAGAACCGATAAACTCATCTTT
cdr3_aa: CACAPVHPLGDTRTDKLIF

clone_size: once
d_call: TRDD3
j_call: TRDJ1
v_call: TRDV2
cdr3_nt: TGTGCCTGTGGCGGGGTGCTGGGGGATACGCGGGGCACCGATAAACTCATCTTT
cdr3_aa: CACGGVLGDTRGTDKLIF

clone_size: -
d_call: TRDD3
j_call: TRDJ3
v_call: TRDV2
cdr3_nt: TGTGCCTGTGACACGGCTCCCTTACTGGGGGATAAAGGTTCCTGGGACACCCGACAGATGTTTTTC
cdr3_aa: CACDTAPLLGDKGSWDTRQMFF

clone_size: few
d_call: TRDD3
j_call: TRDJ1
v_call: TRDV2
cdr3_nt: TGTGCCTGCGTAGGACTGGGGTTCTCCGAGGGAGACACCGATAAACTCATCTTT
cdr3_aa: CACVGLGFSEGDTDKLIF

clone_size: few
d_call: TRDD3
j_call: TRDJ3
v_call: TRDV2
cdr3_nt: TGTGCCTGTGACACCGTTAATGGGGGACCCCCGAAGAGCTCCCGGGACACCCGACAGATGTTTTTC
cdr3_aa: CACDTVNGGPPKSSRDTRQMFF